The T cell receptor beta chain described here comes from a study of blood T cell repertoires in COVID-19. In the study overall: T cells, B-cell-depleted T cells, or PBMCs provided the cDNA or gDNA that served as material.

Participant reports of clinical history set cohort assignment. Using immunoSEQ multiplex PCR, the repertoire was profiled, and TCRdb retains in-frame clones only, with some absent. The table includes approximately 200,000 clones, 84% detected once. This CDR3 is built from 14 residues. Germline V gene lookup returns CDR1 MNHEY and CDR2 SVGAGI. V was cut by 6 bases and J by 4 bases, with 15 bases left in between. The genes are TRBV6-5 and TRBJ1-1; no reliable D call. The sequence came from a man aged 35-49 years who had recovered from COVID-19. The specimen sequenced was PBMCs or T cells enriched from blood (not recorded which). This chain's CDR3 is CASRREGGGTEAFF. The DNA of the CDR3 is TGTGCCAGCAGGAGGGAAGGTGGTGGCACTGAAGCTTTCTTT.